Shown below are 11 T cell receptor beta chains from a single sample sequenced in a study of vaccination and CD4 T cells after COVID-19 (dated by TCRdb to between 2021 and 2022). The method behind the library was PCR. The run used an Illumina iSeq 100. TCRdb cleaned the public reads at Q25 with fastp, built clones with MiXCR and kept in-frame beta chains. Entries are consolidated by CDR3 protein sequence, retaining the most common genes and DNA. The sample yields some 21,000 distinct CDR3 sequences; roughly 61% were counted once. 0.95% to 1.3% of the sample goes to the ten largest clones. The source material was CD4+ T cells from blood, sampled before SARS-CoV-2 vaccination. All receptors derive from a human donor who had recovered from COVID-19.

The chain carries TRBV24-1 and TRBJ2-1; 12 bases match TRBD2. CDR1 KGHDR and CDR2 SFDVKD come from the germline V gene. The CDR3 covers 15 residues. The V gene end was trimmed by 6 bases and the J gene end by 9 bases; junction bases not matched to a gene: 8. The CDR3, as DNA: TGTGCCACCAGTACTACTAGCGGGGGGTGGGGTGAGCAGTTCTTC. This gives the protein CATSTTSGGWGEQFF.

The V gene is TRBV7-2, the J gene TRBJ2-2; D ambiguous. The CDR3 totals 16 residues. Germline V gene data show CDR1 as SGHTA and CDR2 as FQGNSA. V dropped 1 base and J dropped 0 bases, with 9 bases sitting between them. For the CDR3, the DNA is TGTGCCAGCAGCTTAGTAGGGCGGACGAACACCGGGGAGCTGTTTTTT. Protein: CASSLVGRTNTGELFF.

The CDR3 DNA follows: TGTGCCAGCAGTGCTAGCGAGAGCAATGAGCAGTTCTTC. Translating gives CASSASESNEQFF. The chain links TRBV6-4 to TRBJ2-1, with a possible D match to TRBD2 (6 bases). Germline CDR1 and CDR2: MRHNA and SNTAGT. The CDR3 length is 13 residues. The germline V and J ends were trimmed by 4 bases and 6 bases, with 10 bases remaining between them.

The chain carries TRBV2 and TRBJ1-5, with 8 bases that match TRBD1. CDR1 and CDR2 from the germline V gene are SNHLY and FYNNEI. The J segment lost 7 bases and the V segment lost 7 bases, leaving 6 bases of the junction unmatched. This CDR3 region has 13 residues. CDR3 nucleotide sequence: TGTGCCAGCATGCAGGACAGGGAACAGCCCCAGCATTTT. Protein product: CASMQDREQPQHF.

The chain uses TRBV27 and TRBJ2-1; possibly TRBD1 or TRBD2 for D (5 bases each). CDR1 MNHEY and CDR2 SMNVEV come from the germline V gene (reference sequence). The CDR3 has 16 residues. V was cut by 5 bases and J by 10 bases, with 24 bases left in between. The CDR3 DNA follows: TGTGCCAGCAGTCTCACCTCGCCAGGTAGCAGGGAGGAGCAGTTCTTC. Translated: CASSLTSPGSREEQFF.

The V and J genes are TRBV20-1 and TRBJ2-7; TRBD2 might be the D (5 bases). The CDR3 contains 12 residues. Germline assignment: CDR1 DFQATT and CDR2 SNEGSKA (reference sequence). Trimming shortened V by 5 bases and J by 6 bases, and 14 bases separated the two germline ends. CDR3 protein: CSAHSRRGEQYF. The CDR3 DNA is TGCAGTGCTCATTCAAGACGGGGCGAGCAGTACTTC.

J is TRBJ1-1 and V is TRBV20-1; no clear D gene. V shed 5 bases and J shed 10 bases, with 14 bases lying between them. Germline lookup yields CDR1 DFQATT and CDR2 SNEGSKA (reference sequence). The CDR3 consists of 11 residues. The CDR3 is CSASHRSGAFF. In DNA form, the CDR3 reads TGCAGTGCTTCGCACCGGTCTGGAGCTTTCTTT.

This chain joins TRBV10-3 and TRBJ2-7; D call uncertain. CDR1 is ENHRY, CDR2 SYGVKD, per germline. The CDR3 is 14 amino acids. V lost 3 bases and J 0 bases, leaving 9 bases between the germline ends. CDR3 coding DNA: TGTGCCATCAGTGATTTGCAGGCCTCCTACGAGCAGTACTTC. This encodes CAISDLQASYEQYF.

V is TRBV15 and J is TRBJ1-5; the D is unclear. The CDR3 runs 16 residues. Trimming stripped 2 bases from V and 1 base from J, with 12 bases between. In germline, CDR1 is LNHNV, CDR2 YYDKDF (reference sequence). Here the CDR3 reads CATSRPLQESNQPQHF. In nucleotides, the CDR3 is TGTGCCACCAGCAGACCCCTTCAAGAAAGCAATCAGCCCCAGCATTTT. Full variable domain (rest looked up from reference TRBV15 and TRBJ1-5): DAMVIQNPRYQVTQFGKPVTLSCSQTLNHNVMYWYQQKSSQAPKLLFHYYDKDFNNEADTPDNFQSRRPNTSFCFLDIRSPGLGDTAMYLCATSRPLQESNQPQHFGDGTRLSIL.

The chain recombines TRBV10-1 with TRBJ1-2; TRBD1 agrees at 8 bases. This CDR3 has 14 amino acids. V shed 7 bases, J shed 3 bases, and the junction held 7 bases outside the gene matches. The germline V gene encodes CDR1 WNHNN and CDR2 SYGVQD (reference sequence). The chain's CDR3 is CASIMTGEHYGYTF. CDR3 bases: TGCGCCAGCATTATGACAGGGGAACACTATGGCTACACCTTC.

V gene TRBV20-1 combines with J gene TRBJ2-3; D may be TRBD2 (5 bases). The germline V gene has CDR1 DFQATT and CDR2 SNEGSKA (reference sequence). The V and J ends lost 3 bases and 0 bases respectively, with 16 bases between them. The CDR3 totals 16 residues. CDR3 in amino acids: CSASFFGGPSTDTQYF. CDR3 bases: TGCAGTGCTAGTTTTTTTGGCGGGCCCAGCACAGATACGCAGTATTTT.